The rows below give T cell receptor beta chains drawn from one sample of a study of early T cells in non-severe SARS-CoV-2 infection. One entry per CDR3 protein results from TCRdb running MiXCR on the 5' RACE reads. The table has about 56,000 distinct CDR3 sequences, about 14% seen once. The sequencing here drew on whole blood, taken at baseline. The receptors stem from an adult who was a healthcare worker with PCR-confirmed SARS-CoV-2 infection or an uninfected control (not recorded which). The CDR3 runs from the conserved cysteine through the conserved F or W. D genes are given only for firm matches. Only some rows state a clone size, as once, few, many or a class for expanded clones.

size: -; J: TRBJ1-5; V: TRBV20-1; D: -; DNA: TGCAGTGCTAGCTCAGGGATCAATCAGCCCCAGCATTTT; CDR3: CSASSGINQPQHF
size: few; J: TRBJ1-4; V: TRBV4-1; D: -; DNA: TGCGCCAGCAGCCAAGATACTAGCAGGAGTAATGAAAAACTGTTTTTT; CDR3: CASSQDTSRSNEKLFF
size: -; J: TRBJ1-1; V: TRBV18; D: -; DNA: TGTGCCAGCTCACCACGGACAGTGCAGAACACTGAAGCTTTCTTT; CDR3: CASSPRTVQNTEAFF
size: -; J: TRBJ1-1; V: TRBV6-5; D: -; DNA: TGTGCCAGCAAGGGTAACAGCATGAACACTGAAGCTTTCTTT; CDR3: CASKGNSMNTEAFF
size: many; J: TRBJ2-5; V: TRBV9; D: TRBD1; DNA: TGTGCCAGCAGCGTCACAGGGGCGGAGACCCAGTACTTC; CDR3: CASSVTGAETQYF
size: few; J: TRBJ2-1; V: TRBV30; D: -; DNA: TGTGCCTGGACTAGACTGGGCAATGAGCAGTTCTTC; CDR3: CAWTRLGNEQFF
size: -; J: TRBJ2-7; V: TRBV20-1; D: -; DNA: TGCAGTGCTAGAGACCAATACGAGCAGTACTTC; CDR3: CSARDQYEQYF
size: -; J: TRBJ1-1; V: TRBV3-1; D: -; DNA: TGTGCCAGCAGCCAAGGAGACAAGACTGAAGCTTTCTTT; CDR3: CASSQGDKTEAFF
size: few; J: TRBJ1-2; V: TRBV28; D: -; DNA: TGTGCCAGCACCCACCGACAGGCCACTGCGTATGGCTACACCTTC; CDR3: CASTHRQATAYGYTF
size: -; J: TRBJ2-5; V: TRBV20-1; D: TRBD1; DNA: TGCAGTGCACCGTACAGGGGAGAGACCCAGTACTTC; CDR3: CSAPYRGETQYF
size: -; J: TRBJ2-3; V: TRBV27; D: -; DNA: TGTGCCAGCAGTTCCCGGGACTCCTACACAGATACGCAGTATTTT; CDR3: CASSSRDSYTDTQYF
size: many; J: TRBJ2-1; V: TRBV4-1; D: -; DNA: TGCGCCAGCAGCCAAGATCTTAGTGTCTCCTACAATGAGCAGTTCTTC; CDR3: CASSQDLSVSYNEQFF
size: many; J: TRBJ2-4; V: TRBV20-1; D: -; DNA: TGCAGTGCTGTCCCTAGTTCCCCAGCCAAAAACATTCAGTACTTC; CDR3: CSAVPSSPAKNIQYF
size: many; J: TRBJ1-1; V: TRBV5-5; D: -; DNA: TGTGCCAGCAGCTTGGATCTGGGCAGCATGAACACTGAAGCTTTCTTT; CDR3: CASSLDLGSMNTEAFF
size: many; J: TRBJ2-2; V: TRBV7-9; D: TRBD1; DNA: TGTGCCAGCACGAAACCAGAGGGTCGACAGGGTAGGACCGGGGAGCTGTTTTTT; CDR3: CASTKPEGRQGRTGELFF
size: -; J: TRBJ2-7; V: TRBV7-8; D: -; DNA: TGTGCCAGCAGCAAAAGGGGGGACTCCTACGAGCAGTACTTC; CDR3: CASSKRGDSYEQYF
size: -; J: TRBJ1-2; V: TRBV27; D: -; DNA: TGTGCCAGCAGCCCGCACGGCCCCAACTATGGCTACACCTTC; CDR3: CASSPHGPNYGYTF
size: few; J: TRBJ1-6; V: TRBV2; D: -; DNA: TGTGCCAGCAGTGCCTTCCGGACGGTAGATAATTCACCCCTCCACTTT; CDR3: CASSAFRTVDNSPLHF
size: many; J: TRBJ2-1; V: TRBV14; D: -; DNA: TGTGCCAGCAGCCAAAGGCATAATGAGCAGTTCTTC; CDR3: CASSQRHNEQFF
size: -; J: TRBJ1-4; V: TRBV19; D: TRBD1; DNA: TGTGCCAGTACCCAGCAGGGGGCGAGAACTAATGAAAAACTGTTTTTT; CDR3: CASTQQGARTNEKLFF
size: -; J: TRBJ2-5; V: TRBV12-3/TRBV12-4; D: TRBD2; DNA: TGTGCCAGCAGTCCCGGAATGGGAGGGCAAGAGACCCAGTACTTC; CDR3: CASSPGMGGQETQYF
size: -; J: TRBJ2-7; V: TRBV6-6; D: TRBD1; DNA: TGTGCCAGCAGCCTAGAGGCAGGGGGCGTCTTAGACGAGCAGTACTTC; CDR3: CASSLEAGGVLDEQYF
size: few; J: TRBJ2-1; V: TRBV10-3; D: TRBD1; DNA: TGTGCCATCAGTGAGCCTCGGACAGGGGAACCTTACAATGAGCAGTTCTTC; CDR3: CAISEPRTGEPYNEQFF
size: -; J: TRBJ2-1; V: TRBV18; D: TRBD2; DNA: TGTGCCAGCTCACCCAACGGGAGGTACAATGAGCAGTTCTTC; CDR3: CASSPNGRYNEQFF
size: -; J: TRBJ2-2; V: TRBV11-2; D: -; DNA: TGTGCCAGCAGCTCTCCCCTTTCCGGCGGGGAGCTGTTTTTT; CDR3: CASSSPLSGGELFF
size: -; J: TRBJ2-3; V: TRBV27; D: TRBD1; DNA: TGTGCCAGCAGTGCCCGGGACAGTGGATTTACAGATACGCAGTATTTT; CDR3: CASSARDSGFTDTQYF
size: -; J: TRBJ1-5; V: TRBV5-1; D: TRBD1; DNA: TGCGCCAGCAGCTTGACAGGGGGAAACAATCAGCCCCAGCATTTT; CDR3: CASSLTGGNNQPQHF
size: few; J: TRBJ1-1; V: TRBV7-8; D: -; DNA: TGTGCCAGCAGTTTGGTCGTGGGGGCGACTGAAGCTTTCTTT; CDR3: CASSLVVGATEAFF
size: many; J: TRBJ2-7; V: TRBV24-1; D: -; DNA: TGTGCCACCAGTGACCGACAGCCTAATACTCCGTCCCGAATTTGGAACGAGCAGTACTTC; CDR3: CATSDRQPNTPSRIWNEQYF
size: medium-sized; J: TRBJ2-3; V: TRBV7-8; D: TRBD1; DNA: TGTGCCAGCAGCTCACAGGGGGCGGGCACAGATACGCAGTATTTT; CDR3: CASSSQGAGTDTQYF
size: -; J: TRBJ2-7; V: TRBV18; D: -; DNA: TGTGCCAGCTCCGCCATCCAGTCCTACGAGCAGTACTTC; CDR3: CASSAIQSYEQYF
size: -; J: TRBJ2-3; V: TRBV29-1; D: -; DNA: TGCAGCGTTGAATATGGCGGATTCACAGATACGCAGTATTTT; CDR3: CSVEYGGFTDTQYF
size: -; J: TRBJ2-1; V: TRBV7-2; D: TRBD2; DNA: TGTGCCAGCAGCTTCCTAGCGGGGGCTGGATCGTGGGAGCAGTTCTTC; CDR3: CASSFLAGAGSWEQFF
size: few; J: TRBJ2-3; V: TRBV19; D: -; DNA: TGTGCCAGTGGGCCCGGGGGAGATACGCAGTATTTT; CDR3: CASGPGGDTQYF
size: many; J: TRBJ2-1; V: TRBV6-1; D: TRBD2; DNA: TGTGCCAGCAGATCGGGACTAGCGGGAGGTTACAATGAGCAGTTCTTC; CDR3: CASRSGLAGGYNEQFF
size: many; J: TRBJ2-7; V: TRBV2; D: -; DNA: TGTGCCAGCAGTGAAGGGGTGACTCGATCCTACGAGCAGTACTTC; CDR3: CASSEGVTRSYEQYF
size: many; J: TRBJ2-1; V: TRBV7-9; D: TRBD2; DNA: TGTGCCAGCAGCTTAGCGTGGTCCGCTAGCGGGATAAATGAGCAGTTCTTC; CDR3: CASSLAWSASGINEQFF
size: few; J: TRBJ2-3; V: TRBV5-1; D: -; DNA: TGCGCCAGCACGAGTCGGACCTCCACAGATACGCAGTATTTT; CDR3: CASTSRTSTDTQYF
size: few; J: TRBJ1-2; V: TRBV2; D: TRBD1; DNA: TGTGCCAGCAGCGCGACAGGGGCATGGCCGAAGGTGCATGGCTACACCTTC; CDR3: CASSATGAWPKVHGYTF
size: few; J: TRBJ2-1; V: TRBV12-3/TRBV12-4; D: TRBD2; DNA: TGTGCCAGCAGTCTCGGACTAGCGAGGATTCGGGGGATCAATGAGCAGTTCTTC; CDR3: CASSLGLARIRGINEQFF
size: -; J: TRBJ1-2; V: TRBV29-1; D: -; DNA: TGCAGCGTTGTGGATCAAGGAGGCTACACCTTC; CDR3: CSVVDQGGYTF
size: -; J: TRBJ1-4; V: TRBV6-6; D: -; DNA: TGTGCCAGCAGTTACAGGGCGACGGGTCTAGAAAAACTGTTTTTT; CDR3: CASSYRATGLEKLFF
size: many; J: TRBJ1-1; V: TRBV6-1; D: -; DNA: TGTGCCAGCAGTAAAAACCGAATGAACACTGAAGCTTTCTTT; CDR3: CASSKNRMNTEAFF
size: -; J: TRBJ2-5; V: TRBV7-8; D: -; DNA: TGTGCCAGCCGTCGCGTCCCAGGGATCCAAGAGACCCAGTACTTC; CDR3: CASRRVPGIQETQYF
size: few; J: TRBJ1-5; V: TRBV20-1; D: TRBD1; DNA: TGCAGTGCTAGAGCCCAACGGACAGGGGAACGCGGCAATCAGCCCCAGCATTTT; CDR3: CSARAQRTGERGNQPQHF
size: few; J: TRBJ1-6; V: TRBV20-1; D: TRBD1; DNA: TGCAGTGCTAGAGATTCCCGGACAGGGGATTCACCCCTCCACTTT; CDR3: CSARDSRTGDSPLHF
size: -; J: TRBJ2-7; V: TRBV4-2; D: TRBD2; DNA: TGTGCCAGCAGCCAAGAGTTGGGGGGGGCCTACGAGCAGTACTTC; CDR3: CASSQELGGAYEQYF
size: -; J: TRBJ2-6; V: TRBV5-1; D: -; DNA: TGCGCCAGCAGCCTAGGAGCCGGGAGGGCCAACGTCCTGACTTTC; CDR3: CASSLGAGRANVLTF
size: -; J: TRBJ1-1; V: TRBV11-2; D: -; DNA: TGTGCCAGCAGCCCCACCGGGACATTTAACACTGAAGCTTTCTTT; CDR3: CASSPTGTFNTEAFF
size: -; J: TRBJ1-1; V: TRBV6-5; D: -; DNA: TGTGCCAGCAAAAGAACAGGGCTGAACACTGAAGCTTTCTTT; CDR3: CASKRTGLNTEAFF
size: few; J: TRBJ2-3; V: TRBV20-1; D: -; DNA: TGCAGTGCTAGAGGCTCGGATACGCAGTATTTT; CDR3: CSARGSDTQYF
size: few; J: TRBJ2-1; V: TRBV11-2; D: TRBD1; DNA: TGTGCCAGCAGCTCGGGACAGCCGTCCTACAATGAGCAGTTCTTC; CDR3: CASSSGQPSYNEQFF
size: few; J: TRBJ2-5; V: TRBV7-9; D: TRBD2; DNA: TGTGCCAGCAGCCTTCCTCTAGCGGGAAGTCAAGAGACCCAGTACTTC; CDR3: CASSLPLAGSQETQYF